This entry is about one TCR beta chain. The antigen is unknown. The CDR3 extends over 15 amino acids. The ends were cut back, 4 bases at V and 7 bases at J, with 17 bases in the middle. Germline V gene lookup returns CDR1 LNHDA and CDR2 SQIVND (reference sequence). The data derive from a study of cytomegalovirus exposure and HLA in healthy donors. Study-wide context: HLA-typed donors contributed 65 million to 95 million unique TCRs, which were held in an early data release.

60 Vbeta and 13 Jbeta primers were used in PCR. Libraries were prepared by immunoSEQ multiplex PCR; TCRdb keeps only in-frame clonotypes and omits some of them. The sample includes 100,000 to 150,000 clones, 65% to 90% of them seen just once. Study-wide results and caveats: CMV serostatus was the only recorded immune exposure for donors. A link between a missense DCLRE1C variant and TCR beta V- and J-gene trimming emerged from a later analysis. Listed as cytomegalovirus-associated were 150 to 200 TCR beta chains.

The chain carries TRBV19 and TRBJ2-1; D remains ambiguous. The sequencing input was PBMCs. This clonotype was obtained from a male donor in good health and CMV-seropositive. CDR3 coding DNA: TGTGCCAGTAGTACTTCCCTCTCTGTTAGAAATGAGCAGTTCTTC. This sequence encodes CASSTSLSVRNEQFF.